The 29 T cell receptor beta chains presented below share a single source sample, sequenced in a study of identifying expanded T cells in peripheral blood. Clones were read by immunoSEQ multiplex PCR, and TCRdb kept only the in-frame ones, dropping some. The sample yields about 110,000 clones, around 90% seen once. Sequencing was done on a sample of blood. These receptors were obtained from a person aged 18 to 75 in good health.

The chain carries TRBV5-1 and TRBJ2-4, with a weak D call TRBD1 (6 bases). This CDR3 region has 14 residues. Trimming pared 2 bases from V and 8 bases from J, leaving 14 bases between. The germline V gene encodes CDR1 SGHRS and CDR2 YFSETQ. The CDR3 DNA follows: TGCGCCAGCAGCTTAACAGGGTTTGTGGACATTCAGTACTTC. Protein sequence: CASSLTGFVDIQYF.

The CDR3 here is CASLGLAGEVRHEQYF. CDR3 DNA sequence: TGTGCCAGCCTCGGACTAGCGGGAGAGGTTCGGCACGAGCAGTACTTC. The V call is TRBV28, the J call TRBJ2-7, with 13 positions matching TRBD2. The germline V gene encodes CDR1 MDHEN and CDR2 SYDVKM. There are 16 residues in the CDR3. V trimming: 8 bases; J trimming: 5 bases; junction bases outside the gene matches: 12.

The rearrangement uses TRBV4-1 and TRBJ1-1; unclear D gene. V gave up 6 bases and J gave up 0 bases, with 11 bases separating them. The CDR3 extends over 14 amino acids. The germline gives CDR1 MGHRA, CDR2 YSYEKL. Written as DNA, the CDR3 is TGCGCCAGCAGACCAACATCCATGAACACTGAAGCTTTCTTT. Its protein product is CASRPTSMNTEAFF.

V usage is TRBV27 and J usage is TRBJ1-5, with 8 bases matching TRBD1. The CDR3 is 16 amino acids. Germline-derived CDR1 and CDR2 are MNHEY and SMNVEV (reference sequence). J was trimmed by 5 bases and V by 6 bases; bases with no gene match: 12. The chain's CDR3 is CASRKTGTGVHQPQHF. The DNA for the CDR3 is TGTGCCAGCAGGAAAACCGGGACAGGTGTTCATCAGCCCCAGCATTTT.

The CDR3 coding sequence is TGCGCCAGCAGCTTGGGGGACGCTGGGGCCAACGTCCTGACTTTC. It yields the protein CASSLGDAGANVLTF. The chain carries TRBV5-1 and TRBJ2-6; D possibly matches TRBD1 or TRBD2 (5 bases each). The CDR3 covers 15 residues. Germline-derived CDR1 and CDR2 are SGHRS and YFSETQ. Between the trimmed V and J ends, which lost 0 bases and 2 bases, there was a span of 6 bases.

This chain connects TRBV2 to TRBJ2-1; D assignment may be TRBD1 or TRBD2 (5 bases each). The CDR3 runs 11 residues. V lost 8 bases and J lost 12, with 14 bases in between. Germline assignment: CDR1 SNHLY and CDR2 FYNNEI. This CDR3 reads CASGEGIGQFF. The CDR3 DNA sequence: TGTGCCAGCGGAGAGGGGATCGGGCAGTTCTTC.

V gene TRBV28 combines with J gene TRBJ1-2, with 12 bases aligning to TRBD1. Germline CDR1 is MDHEN and CDR2 is SYDVKM. There are 14 residues in the CDR3. V dropped 4 bases and J dropped 9; count of bases not matched to a gene: 6. CDR3 sequence: CASSSGTGGSRYTF. For the CDR3, the DNA is TGTGCCAGCAGTTCCGGGACAGGGGGCTCGCGCTACACCTTC.

The chain couples TRBV5-1 to TRBJ2-7, with 10 nucleotides matching TRBD1. The V and J ends lost 4 bases and 4 bases, in that order; junction bases with no gene match: 5. The germline V gene has CDR1 SGHRS and CDR2 YFSETQ. The length of the CDR3 is 14 residues. In DNA form, the CDR3 reads TGCGCCAGCAGCCCGTGGGACAGGGGTTACGAGCAGTACTTC. Residues: CASSPWDRGYEQYF.

CDR3: CASSPPAEVEAFF. The CDR3 DNA is TGTGCCAGCTCACCACCGGCGGAAGTTGAAGCTTTCTTT. J is TRBJ1-1 and V is TRBV18, with D hard to call. The CDR3 is 13 residues long. The germline gives CDR1 KGHSH, CDR2 LQKENI. V lost 0 bases to trimming and J lost 7 bases, with 9 bases between them.

In its sample, this clone was seen once. This chain uses TRBV27 with TRBJ1-4; D is uncertain. V lost 1 base and J 0 bases, leaving 12 bases between the germline ends. The CDR3 is 17 residues long. Germline loops: CDR1 MNHEY, CDR2 SMNVEV (reference sequence). In nucleotides, the CDR3 is TGTGCCAGCAGTTTATATCCTAACACCGCAACTAATGAAAAACTGTTTTTT. Translation: CASSLYPNTATNEKLFF.

In this sample, this clone turned up once. This chain connects TRBV28 to TRBJ1-4; D remains ambiguous. Germline V gene sequence: CDR1 MDHEN, CDR2 SYDVKM. Trimming took 4 bases from V and 4 from J, leaving 10 bases between them. This CDR3 spans 14 amino acids. In DNA, the CDR3 is TGTGCCAGCAGTTCGGCGACGGTTAATGAAAAACTGTTTTTT. This codes for CASSSATVNEKLFF.

V gene TRBV5-4 combines with J gene TRBJ2-3; TRBD2 matches 11 bases. In germline, CDR1 is SGHNT, CDR2 YYREEE (reference sequence). The CDR3 has 15 residues. The V gene end was trimmed by 4 bases and the J gene end by 5 bases; junction bases not matched to a gene: 6. CDR3 bases: TGTGCCAGCAGCCCGACTAGCGGGGTTGTAGATACGCAGTATTTT. Residues: CASSPTSGVVDTQYF. The variable domain in full, with the rest retrieved from reference TRBV5-4 and TRBJ2-3, is ETGVTQSPTHLIKTRGQQVTLRCSSQSGHNTVSWYQQALGQGPQFIFQYYREEENGRGNFPPRFSGLQFPNYSSELNVNALELDDSALYLCASSPTSGVVDTQYFGPGTRLTVL.

V usage is TRBV5-8 and J usage is TRBJ2-1; 10 bases are shared with TRBD2. Germline CDR1 reads SGHTS; CDR2 reads YDEGEE. Trimming took 5 bases from V and 13 from J; bases not matched to a gene: 9. The CDR3 is made up of 13 amino acids. The CDR3 reads CASRGTLAGPQFF. DNA of the CDR3: TGTGCCAGCAGGGGGACACTAGCGGGACCCCAGTTCTTC.

The chain uses TRBV5-1 and TRBJ2-1; TRBD1 aligns across 7 bases. The CDR3 totals 15 residues. With 0 bases clipped from V and 4 bases from J, the junction kept 4 bases outside the gene matches. Looked up from germline, CDR1 is SGHRS and CDR2 is YFSETQ. The CDR3 region is CASSLAGGQYNEQFF. Here the CDR3 DNA reads TGCGCCAGCAGCTTGGCTGGGGGACAGTACAATGAGCAGTTCTTC.

The V gene is TRBV18, the J gene TRBJ1-6; D remains ambiguous. The V end was cut by 2 bases, the J end by 10 bases, with 9 bases between. The CDR3 covers 13 residues. Germline assignment: CDR1 KGHSH and CDR2 LQKENI. For the CDR3, the DNA is TGTGCCAGCTCACCAACCGCCAGATCACCCCTCCACTTT. Encoded protein: CASSPTARSPLHF.

This chain uses TRBV2 with TRBJ2-3; no firm D call. Germline V gives CDR1 SNHLY, CDR2 FYNNEI. CDR3 size: 14 residues. V dropped 7 bases and J dropped 3 bases, with 14 bases sitting between them. The CDR3 DNA follows: TGTGCCAGCAAATGGGTGGAGACGACAGATACGCAGTATTTT. This codes for CASKWVETTDTQYF.

This clone was seen just once. V usage is TRBV11-2 and J usage is TRBJ2-5; D is unclear. The CDR3 runs to 14 residues. The V gene lost 6 bases and the J gene lost 5 bases, with 16 bases spanning the gap. CDR1 and CDR2 (germline): SGHAT, FQNNGV. The CDR3 nucleotides read TGTGCCAGCAGAAGAACCGGGCCCTGGGAGACCCAGTACTTC. This encodes CASRRTGPWETQYF.

The chain employs TRBV7-9 and TRBJ2-5; unclear D gene. With 3 bases removed from V and 5 bases from J, the gap between germline ends came to 10 bases. The CDR3 has 13 amino acids. The germline CDR1 and CDR2 sequences are SEHNR and FQNEAQ (reference sequence). In nucleotides, the CDR3 is TGTGCCAGCAGCTTTCTTGGCAGGGAGACCCAGTACTTC. Translation gives CASSFLGRETQYF.

This clone came up a few times. CDR3 in amino acids: CAWMGTGDYGYTF. As DNA, the CDR3 is TGTGCCTGGATGGGGACAGGGGACTATGGCTACACCTTC. The genes are TRBV30 and TRBJ1-2; 10 nucleotides align to TRBD1. Germline V gene lookup returns CDR1 GTSNPN and CDR2 SVGIG (reference sequence). V was clipped by 4 bases and J by 3 bases; unmatched bases: 2. The length of the CDR3 is 13 residues.

This sequence joins TRBV6-5 and TRBJ1-2; 8 positions match TRBD1. The CDR3 contains 14 residues. The J segment lost 5 bases and the V segment lost 8 bases, leaving 10 bases of the junction unmatched. CDR1 and CDR2 from the germline V gene are MNHEY and SVGAGI. In DNA form, the CDR3 reads TGTGCCAGCCACGACAGGGGAAAAGGATATGGCTACACCTTC. This translates into CASHDRGKGYGYTF.

The rearrangement joins TRBV5-1 to TRBJ2-7; the D gene is possibly TRBD1 (6 bases). Trimming removed 4 bases from V and 5 bases from J, with 13 bases in between. The CDR3 runs 13 residues. The germline V gene has CDR1 SGHRS and CDR2 YFSETQ. CDR3 protein: CASSPTGLDEQYF. The CDR3 coding sequence is TGCGCCAGCAGCCCGACAGGACTCGACGAGCAGTACTTC.

The chain joins TRBV28 to TRBJ2-3, with 7 bases aligning to TRBD2. CDR3 length equals 18 residues. CDR1 and CDR2 (germline): MDHEN, SYDVKM. V trimming: 5 bases; J trimming: 3 bases; junction bases outside the gene matches: 17. The CDR3 DNA follows: TGTGCCAGCAGTCCCTTTAAAGGTGGGGGAGGGCCGACAGATACGCAGTATTTT. Translation gives CASSPFKGGGGPTDTQYF.

V is TRBV13 and J is TRBJ1-1; 7 bases fit TRBD1. V gave up 5 bases and J gave up 5 bases; unmatched junction bases: 5. This CDR3 spans 13 amino acids. CDR1 PRHDT and CDR2 FYEKMQ come from the germline V gene (reference sequence). Written as DNA, the CDR3 is TGTGCCAGCAGCCTAAAGACAGGGACTGAAGCTTTCTTT. As protein: CASSLKTGTEAFF.

The V call is TRBV18, the J call TRBJ2-6; 8 positions agree with TRBD1. J lost 2 bases, V lost 4 bases, and 7 bases had no gene match. Germline CDR1 KGHSH, CDR2 LQKENI. The CDR3 covers 17 residues. For the CDR3, the DNA is TGTGCCAGCTCACTTGGACAGGGATTCACTGGGGCCAACGTCCTGACTTTC. Residues: CASSLGQGFTGANVLTF.

This chain connects TRBV6-1 to TRBJ1-5, with a weak D call TRBD1 (6 bases). The germline V gene has CDR1 MNHNS and CDR2 SASEGT. The V and J ends lost 9 bases and 3 bases respectively, with 12 bases between them. There are 13 residues in the CDR3. Written as DNA, the CDR3 is TGTGCCAGTGAACAGGGAGTCAATCAGCCCCAGCATTTT. Its protein product is CASEQGVNQPQHF.

The genes are TRBV5-4 and TRBJ2-3, with TRBD2 matching over 8 bases. V shed 4 bases and J 0 bases; nucleotides not matched to a gene: 7. Germline loops: CDR1 SGHNT, CDR2 YYREEE (reference sequence). The CDR3 is 16 residues long. CDR3 in amino acids: CASSPGLETSTDTQYF. CDR3 nucleotide sequence: TGTGCCAGCAGCCCGGGACTAGAAACGAGCACAGATACGCAGTATTTT. The variable domain in full, completed from reference TRBV5-4 and TRBJ2-3, reads ETGVTQSPTHLIKTRGQQVTLRCSSQSGHNTVSWYQQALGQGPQFIFQYYREEENGRGNFPPRFSGLQFPNYSSELNVNALELDDSALYLCASSPGLETSTDTQYFGPGTRLTVL.

This clone was counted only a few times. The J gene is TRBJ1-2, the V gene TRBV16, with 9 bases lining up with TRBD1. The CDR3 covers 13 residues. V shed 4 bases and J 6 bases; nucleotides not matched to a gene: 3. CDR1 is KGHSY and CDR2 is FQNENV in the germline V gene. The CDR3 coding sequence is TGTGCCAGCAGCCCCGGACAGGGGAATGGCTACACCTTC. Translated, it gives CASSPGQGNGYTF.

This chain links TRBV18 with TRBJ1-5; 9 bases are shared with TRBD1. In germline, CDR1 is KGHSH, CDR2 LQKENI. V lost 4 bases, J lost 0 bases, and 7 bases stayed unmatched. The CDR3 runs to 17 residues. CDR3 sequence reads: CASSLWGQGNSNQPQHF. For the CDR3, the DNA is TGTGCCAGCTCACTCTGGGGACAGGGTAATAGCAATCAGCCCCAGCATTTT. The entire variable domain, with the rest obtained from reference TRBV18 and TRBJ1-5, is as follows: NAGVMQNPRHLVRRRGQEARLRCSPMKGHSHVYWYRQLPEEGLKFMVYLQKENIIDESGMPKERFSAEFPKEGPSILRIQQVVRGDSAAYFCASSLWGQGNSNQPQHFGDGTRLSIL.

The chain has TRBV19 and TRBJ1-5; no clear D gene. Germline-derived CDR1 and CDR2 are LNHDA and SQIVND (reference sequence). This CDR3 region has 12 residues. The ends were cut back, 7 bases at V and 4 bases at J, with 8 bases in the middle. CDR3 in amino acids: CASKDGNQPQHF. Here the CDR3 DNA reads TGTGCCAGTAAAGACGGAAATCAGCCCCAGCATTTT.